The 27 T cell receptor beta chains below come from one sample, sequenced in a study of blood T cell repertoires in COVID-19 (dated by TCRdb to about 2020). The library came from the immunoSEQ multiplex PCR assay. TCRdb limited this immuneACCESS table to in-frame rearrangements with V and J called. A share of clones is missing; checked studies link under half to unresolved V genes, and the rest is unexplained. Here the sample has a few hundred thousand clones; around nine tenths occur a single time. The leading ten clones occupy under 8.5% of the sample. The sequencing sample was made of peripheral blood. The source is a woman aged 55 to 70 with COVID-19, enrolled during active disease.

The chain combines TRBV6-6 with TRBJ1-1; no clear D gene. CDR1 is MNHNY and CDR2 is SVGAGI in the germline V gene (reference sequence). The V end lost 0 bases, the J end lost 2 bases, and 7 bases lay between the germline ends. The CDR3 has 14 residues. The CDR3 sequence: CASSYSAVNTEAFF. CDR3 nucleotide sequence: TGTGCCAGCAGTTACTCGGCAGTAAACACTGAAGCTTTCTTT.

The rearrangement links TRBV19 to TRBJ2-7; 8 bases match TRBD1. Looked up from germline, CDR1 is LNHDA and CDR2 is SQIVND (reference sequence). The CDR3 sequence is 14 residues long. V shed 5 bases and J 4 bases; nucleotides not matched to a gene: 7. The CDR3 bases are TGTGCCAGTAGTGTGGGACAGGTCTTTTACGAGCAGTACTTC. Its protein product is CASSVGQVFYEQYF.

This clone was seen a few times. The rearrangement joins TRBV10-1 to TRBJ1-5, with TRBD1 as a possible D gene (6 bases). The CDR3 runs to 15 residues. V lost 8 bases and J 3 bases, leaving 17 bases between the germline ends. Germline values: CDR1 WNHNN, CDR2 SYGVQD (reference sequence). DNA of the CDR3: TGCGCCAGCTCGAAGGGAGGGGGGGTCAATCAGCCCCAGCATTTT. Protein product: CASSKGGGVNQPQHF.

This clone was observed a handful of times. This chain links TRBV24-1 with TRBJ2-7, with 8 bases identical to TRBD2. CDR1 and CDR2 from the germline V gene are KGHDR and SFDVKD. This CDR3 has 12 residues. J gave up 6 bases and V 8 bases, and 5 bases lay outside the gene matches. The CDR3 loop reads CATKSAGGEQYF. In nucleotides, the CDR3 is TGTGCCACCAAAAGTGCGGGGGGCGAGCAGTACTTC.

The chain recombines TRBV6-1 with TRBJ1-3, with 8 bases matching TRBD1. Germline CDR1 is MNHNS and CDR2 is SASEGT. The CDR3 length is 15 residues. V lost 6 bases and J lost 9; bases outside the gene matches: 13. CDR3 loop: CASRATQGAVSTIYF. In DNA form, the CDR3 reads TGTGCCAGCAGAGCAACCCAGGGGGCAGTAAGCACCATATATTTT.

The chain joins TRBV19 to TRBJ1-1; TRBD1 matches 8 bases. Trimming removed 6 bases from V and 3 bases from J; junction bases left unmatched: 6. The germline V gene has CDR1 LNHDA and CDR2 SQIVND (reference sequence). The CDR3 has 14 residues. The CDR3 region is CASRDGQGHTEAFF. In DNA form, the CDR3 reads TGTGCCAGTAGGGATGGACAGGGTCACACTGAAGCTTTCTTT.

The chain combines TRBV2 with TRBJ2-7, with 8 bases fitting TRBD1. V shed 7 bases and J 4 bases; nucleotides not matched to a gene: 15. Germline loops: CDR1 SNHLY, CDR2 FYNNEI. The CDR3 runs to 16 residues. The CDR3 loop is CASTLAGTGSGYEQYF. The CDR3, as DNA: TGTGCCAGCACCCTAGCCGGGACAGGCAGCGGTTACGAGCAGTACTTC.

This clone was seen only once. This sample also contains other DNA sequences that code for the same CDR3. The genes are TRBV18 and TRBJ1-1; D perhaps matches TRBD1 (5 bases). Trimming shortened V by 2 bases and J by 5 bases, and 9 bases separated the two germline ends. Per germline, CDR1 KGHSH and CDR2 LQKENI. This CDR3 comprises 13 residues. CDR3 region: CASSPGQGTEAFF. The CDR3 DNA reads as TGTGCCAGCTCACCAGGTCAGGGAACTGAAGCTTTCTTT.

V usage is TRBV29-1 and J usage is TRBJ2-3; TRBD1 is a possible D gene (6 bases). V was trimmed by 4 bases and J by 5 bases, leaving 13 bases between them. The CDR3 spans 13 residues. Germline V gives CDR1 SQVTM, CDR2 ANQGSEA. CDR3 in DNA: TGCAGCGTTGCCAGGGGCGCCGAAGATACGCAGTATTTT. The encoded protein is CSVARGAEDTQYF.

The chain has TRBV24-1 and TRBJ1-2; D not certain. V was shortened by 4 bases and J by 4 bases, with 9 bases between the two germline ends. The CDR3 runs to 13 residues. Germline CDR1 and CDR2: KGHDR and SFDVKD. The CDR3 DNA reads as TGTGCCACCAGTGACCCCGTCTCCTATGGCTACACCTTC. This sequence encodes CATSDPVSYGYTF.

The rearrangement uses TRBV12-3 or TRBV12-4 and TRBJ2-7; the D is unclear. CDR3 length: 12 residues. Trimming left V 3 bases short and J 5 bases short, with 8 bases between. CDR3 coding DNA: TGTGCCAGCAGTTTCAGGCCTAACGAGCAGTACTTC. This gives the protein CASSFRPNEQYF.

The CDR3 sequence is CATSDARLAGVETQYF. The CDR3 DNA reads as TGTGCCACCAGTGATGCCCGACTAGCGGGGGTTGAGACCCAGTACTTC. The genes are TRBV24-1 and TRBJ2-5, with 12 bases identical to TRBD2. V lost 3 bases, J lost 5 bases, and 6 bases stayed unmatched. This CDR3 has 16 residues. Germline V gene sequence: CDR1 KGHDR, CDR2 SFDVKD.

The chain has TRBV4-2 and TRBJ2-7, with D possibly matching TRBD1 (6 bases). This CDR3 region has 13 residues. Germline V gene lookup returns CDR1 LGHNA and CDR2 YNFKEQ. The V end was cut by 3 bases, the J end by 4 bases, with 10 bases between. The CDR3: CASSHGDKYEQYF. The DNA of the CDR3 is TGTGCCAGCAGCCATGGGGACAAATACGAGCAGTACTTC.

This sequence joins TRBV5-1 and TRBJ2-5, with 8 bases fitting TRBD2. This CDR3 region has 15 residues. J was trimmed by 3 bases and V by 0 bases; bases with no gene match: 4. The V gene's germline CDR1 is SGHRS and CDR2 YFSETQ. The CDR3 DNA reads TGCGCCAGCAGCTTGGCCCCGGGACTAGAAGAGACCCAGTACTTC. Its protein is CASSLAPGLEETQYF. Full variable domain (missing parts from reference TRBV5-1 and TRBJ2-5): KAGVTQTPRYLIKTRGQQVTLSCSPISGHRSVSWYQQTPGQGLQFLFEYFSETQRNKGNFPGRFSGRQFSNSRSEMNVSTLELGDSALYLCASSLAPGLEETQYFGPGTRLLVL.

The CDR3 reads CASSLDPGSTDTQYF. CDR3 coding DNA: TGCGCCAGCAGCTTGGACCCAGGGAGCACAGATACGCAGTATTTT. V and J are TRBV5-1 and TRBJ2-3, with D possibly TRBD1 on 5 matching bases. Germline V lookup: CDR1 SGHRS, CDR2 YFSETQ. CDR3 length equals 15 residues. The ends were cut back, 0 bases at V and 0 bases at J, with 8 bases in the middle.

The rearrangement uses TRBV5-6 and TRBJ2-1; TRBD2 matches at 11 bases. The CDR3 loop spans 17 amino acids. V dropped 4 bases and J dropped 4; count of bases not matched to a gene: 10. Per germline, CDR1 SGHDT and CDR2 YYEEEE. Here the CDR3 reads CASSVLLAGGMYNEQFF. As DNA, the CDR3 is TGTGCCAGCAGCGTTCTCTTAGCGGGGGGGATGTACAATGAGCAGTTCTTC.

V is TRBV12-3 or TRBV12-4 and J is TRBJ1-2; no firm D call. Trimming removed 5 bases from V and 6 bases from J, with 10 bases in between. There are 12 residues in the CDR3. Written as DNA, the CDR3 is TGTGCCAGCAGTCCCGGGGTGAATGGCTACACCTTC. The encoded protein is CASSPGVNGYTF.

The chain couples TRBV7-8 to TRBJ1-2, with a tentative D call TRBD1 (6 bases). V lost 4 bases and J lost 3, with 18 bases in between. Germline V gene sequence: CDR1 SGHVS, CDR2 FQNEAQ. CDR3 size: 16 residues. The CDR3 reads CASSSPGEGVDYGYTF. CDR3 bases: TGTGCCAGCAGCTCTCCTGGGGAGGGGGTCGACTATGGCTACACCTTC.

This chain connects TRBV6-5 to TRBJ1-2, with TRBD1 matching over 7 bases. V was pared by 7 bases and J by 4 bases, with 3 bases of the junction left unmatched. The germline gives CDR1 MNHEY, CDR2 SVGAGI. The CDR3 covers 12 residues. As DNA, the CDR3 is TGTGCCAGCACCGGGACAGCCTATGGCTACACCTTC. Its translation is CASTGTAYGYTF.

The chain is built from TRBV7-2 and TRBJ2-5; 10 bases are shared with TRBD2. Germline-derived CDR1 and CDR2 are SGHTA and FQGNSA. CDR3 size: 16 residues. V lost 1 base to trimming and J lost 4 bases; unmatched junction nucleotides: 6. CDR3 in amino acids: CASSLVAASGGETQYF. The CDR3 region has the DNA TGTGCCAGCAGCTTAGTAGCGGCTAGCGGGGGAGAGACCCAGTACTTC.

This chain links TRBV9 with TRBJ1-1, with a possible D match to TRBD1 (6 bases). CDR1 SGDLS and CDR2 YYNGEE come from the germline V gene. The CDR3 has 15 amino acids. Trimming left V 4 bases short and J 0 bases short, with 13 bases between. The CDR3 sequence is CASSPHEGVNTEAFF. The CDR3 DNA is TGTGCCAGCAGCCCCCACGAGGGGGTGAACACTGAAGCTTTCTTT.

The chain links TRBV3-1 (or the pseudogene TRBV3-2) to TRBJ2-5; the match to TRBD2 covers 8 bases. CDR3 length equals 16 residues. Losses at the gene ends were 3 bases for V and 4 bases for J; bases not matched to a gene: 10. In germline, CDR1 is LGHDT, CDR2 YNNKEL (reference sequence). Here the CDR3 reads CASSHEIGREGETQYF. CDR3 sequence (DNA): TGTGCCAGCAGCCACGAAATCGGGAGGGAGGGAGAGACCCAGTACTTC.

In nucleotides, the CDR3 is TGTGCCAGCAGCTTAAGAGGGATCGACACTGAAGCTTTCTTT. Its protein is CASSLRGIDTEAFF. This chain connects TRBV13 to TRBJ1-1, with D unclear. Per germline, CDR1 PRHDT and CDR2 FYEKMQ (reference sequence). The CDR3 is made up of 14 amino acids. V was cut by 2 bases and J by 3 bases, with 10 bases left in between.

The rearrangement links TRBV7-9 to TRBJ2-3; 8 bases are a match to TRBD2. CDR3 length: 17 amino acids. The ends lost 1 base at V and 2 bases at J; junction bases unmatched: 8. The germline gives CDR1 SEHNR, CDR2 FQNEAQ (reference sequence). DNA of the CDR3: TGTGCCAGCAGCTTAGTCCGTGTTAGCGGGGACACAGATACGCAGTATTTT. This encodes CASSLVRVSGDTDTQYF.

The V call is TRBV25-1, the J call TRBJ2-1, with TRBD2 identical over 8 bases. Germline V gene sequence: CDR1 MGHDK, CDR2 SYGVNS. The CDR3 is made up of 15 amino acids. Trimming cost V 8 bases and J 8 bases; bases outside gene matches: 14. The CDR3 region has the DNA TGTGCCAGCTTGGGCGGTCGGGGGGGCTCGGATGAGCAGTTCTTC. It specifies CASLGGRGGSDEQFF.

V and J are TRBV14 and TRBJ2-5, with D possibly TRBD2 on 5 matching bases. The CDR3 is 19 residues long. CDR1 and CDR2 from the germline V gene are SGHDN and FVKESK. V shed 0 bases and J shed 1 base, with 21 bases lying between them. CDR3 nucleotides: TGTGCCAGCAGCCAAGACGCCTTTTCCCTGGACGGACTCCAAGAGACCCAGTACTTC. As protein: CASSQDAFSLDGLQETQYF.

This clone was detected a few times. At the DNA level, this CDR3 is encoded by other sequences in the same sample as well. CDR3 in amino acids: CAIRRAGVGNTGELFF. CDR3 in DNA: TGTGCCATCAGACGCGCGGGGGTCGGGAACACCGGGGAGCTGTTTTTT. The V gene is TRBV10-3, the J gene TRBJ2-2; 7 nucleotides line up with TRBD2. Germline loops: CDR1 ENHRY, CDR2 SYGVKD. This CDR3 is 16 amino acids long. Trimming at V came to 6 bases and at J to 1 base, leaving 8 bases not matched to a gene.